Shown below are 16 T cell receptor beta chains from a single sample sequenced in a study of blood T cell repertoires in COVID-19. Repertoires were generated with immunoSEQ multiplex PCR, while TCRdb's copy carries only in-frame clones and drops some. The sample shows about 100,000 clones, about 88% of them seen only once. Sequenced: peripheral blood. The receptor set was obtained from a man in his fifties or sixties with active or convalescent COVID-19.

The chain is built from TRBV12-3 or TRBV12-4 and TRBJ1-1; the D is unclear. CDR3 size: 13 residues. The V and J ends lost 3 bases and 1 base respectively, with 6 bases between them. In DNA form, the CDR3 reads TGTGCCAGCAGTTTGGAGGGGAACACTGAAGCTTTCTTT. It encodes CASSLEGNTEAFF.

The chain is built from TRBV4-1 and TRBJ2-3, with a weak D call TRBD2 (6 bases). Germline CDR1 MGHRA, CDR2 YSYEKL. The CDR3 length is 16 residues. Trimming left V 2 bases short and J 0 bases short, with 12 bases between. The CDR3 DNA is TGCGCCAGCAGCCAATTGCACGGGACTAGCACAGATACGCAGTATTTT. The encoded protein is CASSQLHGTSTDTQYF.

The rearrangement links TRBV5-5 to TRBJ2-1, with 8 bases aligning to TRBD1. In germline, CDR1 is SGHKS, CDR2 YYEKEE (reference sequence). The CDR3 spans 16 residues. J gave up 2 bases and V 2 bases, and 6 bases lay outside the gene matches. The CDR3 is CASSFRTGKTYNEQFF. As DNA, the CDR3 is TGTGCCAGCAGCTTCCGGACAGGGAAGACCTACAATGAGCAGTTCTTC.

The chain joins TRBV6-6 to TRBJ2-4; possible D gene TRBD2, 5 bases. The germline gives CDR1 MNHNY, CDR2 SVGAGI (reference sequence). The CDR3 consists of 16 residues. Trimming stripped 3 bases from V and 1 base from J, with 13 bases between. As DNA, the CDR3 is TGTGCCAGCAGTTATCCGGCGCCGGGGGCCAAAAACATTCAGTACTTC. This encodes CASSYPAPGAKNIQYF.

CDR3 nucleotides: TGTGCCAGCAGCGGACAGGGTGGTTACAATGAGCAGTTCTTC. Amino acids: CASSGQGGYNEQFF. J is TRBJ2-1 and V is TRBV25-1, with TRBD1 matching 8 bases. The CDR3 contains 14 residues. The germline gives CDR1 MGHDK, CDR2 SYGVNS. V lost 6 bases to trimming and J lost 4 bases; unmatched junction nucleotides: 5.

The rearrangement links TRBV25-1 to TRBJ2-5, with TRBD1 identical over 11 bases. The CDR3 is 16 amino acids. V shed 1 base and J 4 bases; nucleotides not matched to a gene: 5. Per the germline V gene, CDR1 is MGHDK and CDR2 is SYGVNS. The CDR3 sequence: CASSEFPGQGGETQYF. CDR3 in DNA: TGTGCCAGCAGTGAATTCCCGGGACAGGGGGGAGAGACCCAGTACTTC.

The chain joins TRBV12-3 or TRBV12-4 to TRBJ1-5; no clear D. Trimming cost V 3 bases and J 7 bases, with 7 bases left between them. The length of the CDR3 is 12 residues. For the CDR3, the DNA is TGTGCCAGCAGTTTGGCGGGGCAGCCCCAGCATTTT. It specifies CASSLAGQPQHF.

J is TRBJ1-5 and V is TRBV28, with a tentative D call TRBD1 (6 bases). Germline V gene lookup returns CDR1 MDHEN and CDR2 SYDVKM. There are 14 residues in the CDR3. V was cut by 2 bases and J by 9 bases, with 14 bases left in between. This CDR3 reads CASSLPGAVAPQHF. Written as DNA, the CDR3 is TGTGCCAGCAGTTTACCAGGGGCCGTCGCGCCCCAGCATTTT.

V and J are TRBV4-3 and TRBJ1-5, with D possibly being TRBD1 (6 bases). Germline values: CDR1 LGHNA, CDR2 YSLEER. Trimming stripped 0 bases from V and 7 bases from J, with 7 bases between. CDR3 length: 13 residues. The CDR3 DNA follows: TGCGCCAGCAGCCAAGATCAGGGGCAGCCCCAGCATTTT. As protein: CASSQDQGQPQHF.

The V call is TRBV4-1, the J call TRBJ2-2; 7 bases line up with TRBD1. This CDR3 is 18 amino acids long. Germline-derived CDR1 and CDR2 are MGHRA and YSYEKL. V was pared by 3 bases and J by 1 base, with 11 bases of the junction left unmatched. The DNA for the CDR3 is TGCGCCAGCAGCCACACCAAGTTCCGGGACAGGAACACCGGGGAGCTGTTTTTT. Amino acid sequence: CASSHTKFRDRNTGELFF.

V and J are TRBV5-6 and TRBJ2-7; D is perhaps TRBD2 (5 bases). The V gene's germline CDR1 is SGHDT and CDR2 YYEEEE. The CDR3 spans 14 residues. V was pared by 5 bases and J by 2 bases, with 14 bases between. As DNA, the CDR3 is TGTGCCAGCAGTCCCGTGACGGGAACCTACGAGCAGTACTTC. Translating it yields CASSPVTGTYEQYF.

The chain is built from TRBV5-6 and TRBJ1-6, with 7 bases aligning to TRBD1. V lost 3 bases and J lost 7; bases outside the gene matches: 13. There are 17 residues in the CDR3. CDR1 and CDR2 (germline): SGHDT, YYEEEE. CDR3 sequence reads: CASSSDLKTGWNSPLHF. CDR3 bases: TGTGCCAGCAGCTCCGATTTGAAGACAGGGTGGAATTCACCCCTCCACTTT. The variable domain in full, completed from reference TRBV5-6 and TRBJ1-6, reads DAGVTQSPTHLIKTRGQQVTLRCSPKSGHDTVSWYQQALGQGPQFIFQYYEEEERQRGNFPDRFSGHQFPNYSSELNVNALLLGDSALYLCASSSDLKTGWNSPLHFGNGTRLTVT.

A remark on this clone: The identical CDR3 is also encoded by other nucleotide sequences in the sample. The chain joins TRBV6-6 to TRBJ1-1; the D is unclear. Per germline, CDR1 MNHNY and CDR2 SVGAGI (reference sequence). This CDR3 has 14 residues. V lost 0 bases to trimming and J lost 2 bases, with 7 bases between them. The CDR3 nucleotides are TGTGCCAGCAGTTACTCCGAGGTCAACACTGAAGCTTTCTTT. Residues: CASSYSEVNTEAFF.

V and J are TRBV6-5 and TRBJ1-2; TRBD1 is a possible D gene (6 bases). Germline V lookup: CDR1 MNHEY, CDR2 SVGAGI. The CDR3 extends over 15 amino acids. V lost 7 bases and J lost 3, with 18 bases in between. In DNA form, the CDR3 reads TGTGCCAGCATGGCGGGGGGCACAACTGACTATGGCTACACCTTC. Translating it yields CASMAGGTTDYGYTF.

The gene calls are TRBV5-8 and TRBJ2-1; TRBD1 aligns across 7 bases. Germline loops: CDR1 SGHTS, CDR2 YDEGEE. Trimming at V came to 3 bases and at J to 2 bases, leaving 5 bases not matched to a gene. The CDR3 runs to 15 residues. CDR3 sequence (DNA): TGTGCCAGCAGCTACGACAGGGACCCCTACAATGAGCAGTTCTTC. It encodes CASSYDRDPYNEQFF. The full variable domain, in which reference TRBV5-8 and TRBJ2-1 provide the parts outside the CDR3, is EAGVTQSPTHLIKTRGQQATLRCSPISGHTSVYWYQQALGLGLQFLLWYDEGEERNRGNFPPRFSGRQFPNYSSELNVNALELEDSALYLCASSYDRDPYNEQFFGPGTRLTVL.

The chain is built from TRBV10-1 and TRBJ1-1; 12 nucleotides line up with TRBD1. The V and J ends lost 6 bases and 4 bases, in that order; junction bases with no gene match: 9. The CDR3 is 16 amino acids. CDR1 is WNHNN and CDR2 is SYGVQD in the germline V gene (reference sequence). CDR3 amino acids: CASRTGTGGKGTEAFF. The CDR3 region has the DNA TGCGCCAGCAGGACCGGGACAGGGGGCAAGGGCACTGAAGCTTTCTTT.